The sequence of this T cell receptor (beta chain) was determined in a study of beta chain features in type 1 diabetes. Expressed TCRB transcripts got sequenced, as all isolated RNA was reverse transcribed. Measured with immunoSEQ multiplex PCR; TCRdb has only the in-frame clones, and not every one. The table includes roughly 330,000 clones, approximately 11% detected once. Trimming removed 3 bases from V and 5 bases from J, with 17 bases in between. The CDR3 is 15 residues long. Germline V gene data show CDR1 as MDHEN and CDR2 as SYDVKM. The sample consisted of naive CD4+ T cells from blood. The chain uses TRBV28 and TRBJ2-7; D is unclear. This TCR came from a woman aged 25 to 39 in good health. The CDR3 DNA is TGTGCCAGCAGTTTCTTATCCTTCCTCTTTCACGAGCAGTACTTC. It codes for CASSFLSFLFHEQYF.